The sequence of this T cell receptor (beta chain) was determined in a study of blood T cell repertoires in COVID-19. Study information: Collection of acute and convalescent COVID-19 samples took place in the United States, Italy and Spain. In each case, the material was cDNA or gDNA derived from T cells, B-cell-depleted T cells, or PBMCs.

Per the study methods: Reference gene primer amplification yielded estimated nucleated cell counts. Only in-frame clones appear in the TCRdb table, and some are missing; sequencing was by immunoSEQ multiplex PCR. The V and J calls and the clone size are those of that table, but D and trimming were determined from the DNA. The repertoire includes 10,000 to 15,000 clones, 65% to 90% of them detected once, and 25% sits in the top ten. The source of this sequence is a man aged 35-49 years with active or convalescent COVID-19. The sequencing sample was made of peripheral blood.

The CDR3 loop reads CASSLLAGYQETQYF. CDR3 bases: TGTGCCAGCAGTCTCCTAGCGGGATATCAAGAGACCCAGTACTTC. The J gene is TRBJ2-5, the V gene TRBV7-2; 9 bases map to TRBD2. J lost 2 bases, V lost 6 bases, and 7 bases had no gene match. The CDR3 has 15 amino acids. Germline CDR1 is SGHTA and CDR2 is FQGNSA.